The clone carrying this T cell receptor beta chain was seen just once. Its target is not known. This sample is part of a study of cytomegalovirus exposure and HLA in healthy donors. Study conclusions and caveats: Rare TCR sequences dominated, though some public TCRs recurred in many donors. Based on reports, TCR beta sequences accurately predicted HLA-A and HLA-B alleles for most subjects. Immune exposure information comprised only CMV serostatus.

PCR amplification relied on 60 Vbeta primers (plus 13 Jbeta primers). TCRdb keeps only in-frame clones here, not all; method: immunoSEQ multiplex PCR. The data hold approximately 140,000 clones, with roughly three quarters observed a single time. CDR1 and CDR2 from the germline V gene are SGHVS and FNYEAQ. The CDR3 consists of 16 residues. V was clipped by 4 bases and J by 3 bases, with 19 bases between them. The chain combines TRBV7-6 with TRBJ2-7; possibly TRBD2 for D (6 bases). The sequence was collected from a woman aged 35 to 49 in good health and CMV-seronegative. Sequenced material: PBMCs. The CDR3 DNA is TGTGCCAGCAGCTGGGGGTCCGGGACTCCGAACTACGAGCAGTACTTC. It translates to CASSWGSGTPNYEQYF.